Below are 30 T cell receptor beta chains sequenced from a single sample in a study of T cells in Graves' hyperthyroidism and ophthalmopathy. The CDR3 regions of TCR beta were amplified from RNA transcripts. Initially, a first-round RT-PCR of the TCR CDR3 employed the HTBI primer set. In TCRdb, the multiplex PCR reads were re-called with MiXCR into one record per CDR3 protein. The table lists approximately 590,000 distinct CDR3 sequences, approximately 14% of them singletons. Material for sequencing was blood. The receptor source for this set is a woman aged 25-40 years with Graves' hyperthyroidism.

There are a few counts of this clonotype. V usage is TRBV29-1 and J usage is TRBJ2-7; D may be TRBD2 (6 bases). V was pared by 4 bases and J by 3 bases, with 10 bases between. This CDR3 is built from 12 residues. CDR1 is SQVTM, CDR2 ANQGSEA, per germline. CDR3 sequence: CSVVDSGYEQYF. The CDR3 DNA reads TGCAGCGTTGTGGATAGCGGCTACGAGCAGTACTTC.

In its sample, this clonotype was seen a few times. The chain links TRBV6-1 to TRBJ2-3, with D possibly being TRBD2 (5 bases). The V gene lost 7 bases and the J gene lost 1 base, with 12 bases spanning the gap. This CDR3 is built from 14 residues. Germline V lookup: CDR1 MNHNS, CDR2 SASEGT. The CDR3: CASTTSGGTDTQYF. The CDR3 nucleotides are TGTGCCAGCACCACCTCCGGGGGCACAGATACGCAGTATTTT.

The J gene is TRBJ1-1, the V gene TRBV9; no clear D. The germline V and J ends were trimmed by 2 bases and 6 bases, with 20 bases remaining between them. Germline V gene sequence: CDR1 SGDLS, CDR2 YYNGEE. The CDR3 runs to 16 residues. CDR3 in DNA: TGTGCCAGCAGCGTCGAGGTATCACCCCAGGTCGCTGAAGCTTTCTTT. Translated: CASSVEVSPQVAEAFF. The full variable domain, completed using reference TRBV9 and TRBJ1-1, is DSGVTQTPKHLITATGQRVTLRCSPRSGDLSVYWYQQSLDQGLQFLIQYYNGEERAKGNILERFSAQQFPDLHSELNLSSLELGDSALYFCASSVEVSPQVAEAFFGQGTRLTVV.

This clonotype was recorded a few times. DNA of the CDR3: TGTGCCAGCAGTGAAGCGGGCAGGGGCCATGGCTACACCTTC. Residues: CASSEAGRGHGYTF. V usage is TRBV25-1 and J usage is TRBJ1-2, with D maybe TRBD1 (6 bases). The CDR3 sequence is 14 residues long. The V and J ends lost 2 bases and 6 bases respectively, with 13 bases between them. The germline gives CDR1 MGHDK, CDR2 SYGVNS.

The sample holds many counts of this clonotype. This chain joins TRBV28 and TRBJ2-1; D is possibly TRBD1 (6 bases). The CDR3 runs 15 residues. Germline V gene data show CDR1 as MDHEN and CDR2 as SYDVKM. V dropped 7 bases and J dropped 5 bases, with 18 bases sitting between them. As DNA, the CDR3 is TGTGCCAGCACCACGCAGGGGCGACACAACAATGAGCAGTTCTTC. Its translation: CASTTQGRHNNEQFF.

This clonotype has a count of ten or more. The V gene is TRBV7-2, the J gene TRBJ2-1; maybe TRBD2 (6 bases). Per germline, CDR1 SGHTA and CDR2 FQGNSA. With 1 base removed from V and 9 bases from J, the gap between germline ends came to 16 bases. This CDR3 has 15 amino acids. The CDR3 is CASSLGSRGSGEQFF. In nucleotides, the CDR3 is TGTGCCAGCAGCTTAGGTTCTCGGGGTAGCGGTGAGCAGTTCTTC. The whole variable domain, filled in from reference TRBV7-2 and TRBJ2-1, reads GAGVSQSPSNKVTEKGKDVELRCDPISGHTALYWYRQSLGQGLEFLIYFQGNSAPDKSGLPSDRFSAERTGGSVSTLTIQRTQQEDSAVYLCASSLGSRGSGEQFFGPGTRLTVL.

Ten or more counts support this clonotype. The chain joins TRBV6-1 to TRBJ1-1; D perhaps matches TRBD1 (6 bases). This CDR3 contains 14 residues. V was pared by 6 bases and J by 5 bases, with 16 bases between. The germline CDR1 and CDR2 sequences are MNHNS and SASEGT. Here the CDR3 DNA reads TGTGCCAGCAGATTCACAGGGACCGCGACTGAAGCTTTCTTT. Translated, it gives CASRFTGTATEAFF.

This clonotype was detected many times. The genes are TRBV7-2 and TRBJ2-1; 9 bases match TRBD2. The CDR3 extends over 15 amino acids. Germline assignment: CDR1 SGHTA and CDR2 FQGNSA. After removal of 4 bases from V and 6 bases from J, the junction contained 7 bases not matched to a gene. The CDR3 DNA follows: TGTGCCAGCAGCTGGGTAGCGGGAGCCCCCAATGAGCAGTTCTTC. Amino acids: CASSWVAGAPNEQFF.

This clonotype occurred many times. This chain links TRBV27 with TRBJ2-7; 14 bases fit TRBD2. Trimming at V came to 6 bases and at J to 0 bases, leaving 4 bases not matched to a gene. The CDR3 totals 16 residues. Germline values: CDR1 MNHEY, CDR2 SMNVEV (reference sequence). The DNA of the CDR3 is TGTGCCAGCAGCGGACTAGCGGGAGGCAGCTCCTACGAGCAGTACTTC. Translation gives CASSGLAGGSSYEQYF.

There are a few counts of this clonotype. The chain links TRBV12-5 to TRBJ2-3, with 10 bases matching TRBD2. Looked up from germline, CDR1 is LGHNT and CDR2 is FRNRAP. The ends lost 1 base at V and 4 bases at J; junction bases unmatched: 17. CDR3 length: 20 residues. Here the CDR3 reads CASGLGQGWTSGIGADTQYF. The CDR3 DNA follows: TGTGCTAGTGGTTTGGGACAGGGCTGGACTAGCGGAATAGGAGCAGATACGCAGTATTTT. The full variable domain, its missing parts supplied by reference TRBV12-5 and TRBJ2-3, is DARVTQTPRHKVTEMGQEVTMRCQPILGHNTVFWYRQTMMQGLELLAYFRNRAPLDDSGMPKDRFSAEMPDATLATLKIQPSEPRDSAVYFCASGLGQGWTSGIGADTQYFGPGTRLTVL.

This clonotype was picked up many times. The chain is built from TRBV20-1 and TRBJ2-7; 7 positions match TRBD2. Germline loops: CDR1 DFQATT, CDR2 SNEGSKA (reference sequence). The CDR3 length is 15 residues. With V trimmed by 0 bases and J by 9 bases, 14 bases remained unmatched. CDR3 loop: CSARDRGSSSGLQYF. DNA of the CDR3: TGCAGTGCTAGAGATCGGGGATCGAGTAGCGGGTTGCAGTACTTC.

This clonotype came up many times. This chain connects TRBV7-2 to TRBJ2-3; 10 positions match TRBD2. V lost 7 bases, J lost 0 bases, and 13 bases stayed unmatched. Germline CDR1 and CDR2: SGHTA and FQGNSA. This CDR3 comprises 18 residues. In DNA form, the CDR3 reads TGTGCCAGCATCTATTCTAGCGGGAGTCTGCCTAGCACAGATACGCAGTATTTT. As protein: CASIYSSGSLPSTDTQYF.

This clonotype was recorded many times. This sequence joins TRBV7-8 and TRBJ1-1; TRBD1 aligns across 8 bases. V gave up 5 bases and J gave up 1 base; unmatched junction bases: 6. Germline V gene data show CDR1 as SGHVS and CDR2 as FQNEAQ. The CDR3 is 15 amino acids. The CDR3 region is CASSKRTGQNTEAFF. The CDR3 coding sequence is TGTGCCAGCAGCAAGAGGACAGGGCAGAACACTGAAGCTTTCTTT.

This clonotype showed up many times. This chain joins TRBV7-2 and TRBJ1-1, with TRBD1 matching over 9 bases. The CDR3 consists of 14 residues. J gave up 10 bases and V 2 bases, and 8 bases lay outside the gene matches. CDR1 is SGHTA and CDR2 is FQGNSA in the germline V gene. The CDR3 is CASSLRWEGQGAFF. The CDR3 DNA sequence: TGTGCCAGCAGCTTACGCTGGGAGGGACAGGGAGCTTTCTTT.

This clonotype was observed at least ten times. This chain connects TRBV18 to TRBJ1-5; D is undetermined. This CDR3 contains 15 residues. In germline, CDR1 is KGHSH, CDR2 LQKENI. V lost 5 bases to trimming and J lost 5 bases, with 16 bases between them. CDR3 loop: CASSVRGGEYQPQHF. In DNA, the CDR3 is TGTGCCAGCTCAGTACGGGGTGGAGAGTATCAGCCCCAGCATTTT.

This clonotype has at least ten counts. This rearrangement joins TRBV2 to TRBJ2-7; TRBD1 is a possible D gene (5 bases). Trimming took off 7 bases at V and 6 bases at J, with 25 bases between the two ends. CDR3 length: 16 residues. Germline CDR1 reads SNHLY; CDR2 reads FYNNEI. This CDR3 reads CASTERFKGSSIEQYF. The CDR3 nucleotides read TGTGCCAGCACCGAACGTTTCAAGGGGTCGAGCATCGAGCAGTACTTC.

A note on this clonotype: A much larger clone sits a single nucleotide away, making a read error possible. This chain connects TRBV2 to TRBJ2-1, with 7 bases aligning to TRBD2. The CDR3 totals 15 residues. Germline loops: CDR1 SNHLY, CDR2 FYNNEI. With 7 bases clipped from V and 0 bases from J, the junction kept 6 bases outside the gene matches. This chain's CDR3 is CASKARESSYNEQFF. As DNA, the CDR3 is TGTGCCAGCAAGGCGCGGGAGTCCTCCTACAATGAGCAGTTCTTC.

The chain combines TRBV7-9 with TRBJ1-2; 7 nucleotides match TRBD1. J lost 3 bases, V lost 5 bases, and 12 bases had no gene match. Germline V CDR1 and CDR2: SEHNR, FQNEAQ (reference sequence). This CDR3 spans 16 amino acids. The CDR3 DNA reads TGTGCCAGCAGCCAAGACAGGGCCCGCTTCCACTATGGCTACACCTTC. It codes for CASSQDRARFHYGYTF.

This clonotype was seen more than once but under ten times. The chain carries TRBV27 and TRBJ2-3; D is uncertain. The V end was cut by 5 bases, the J end by 3 bases, with 6 bases between. This CDR3 region has 12 residues. The germline CDR1 and CDR2 sequences are MNHEY and SMNVEV (reference sequence). The CDR3 sequence: CASSTLTDTQYF. The CDR3 DNA reads TGTGCCAGCAGTACCCTGACAGATACGCAGTATTTT.

This clonotype was detected many times. CDR3 residues: CAISESKTGDAVTEAFF. CDR3 nucleotides: TGTGCCATCAGTGAGTCAAAGACAGGGGATGCTGTCACTGAAGCTTTCTTT. This chain joins TRBV10-3 and TRBJ1-1, with 8 nucleotides matching TRBD1. The CDR3 is made up of 17 amino acids. CDR1 ENHRY and CDR2 SYGVKD come from the germline V gene. The J segment lost 4 bases and the V segment lost 0 bases, leaving 10 bases of the junction unmatched.

In this sample, this clonotype turned up many times. This sequence joins TRBV7-2 and TRBJ2-7, with TRBD1 identical over 8 bases. The CDR3 is made up of 14 amino acids. Germline loops: CDR1 SGHTA, CDR2 FQGNSA. With 2 bases clipped from V and 5 bases from J, the junction kept 5 bases outside the gene matches. The CDR3 is CASSLSTGVHEQYF. The CDR3 bases are TGTGCCAGCAGCTTATCGACAGGGGTCCACGAGCAGTACTTC.

In this sample, this clonotype turned up many times. V gene TRBV18 combines with J gene TRBJ2-5; D might be TRBD2 (6 bases). The V end lost 0 bases, the J end lost 5 bases, and 13 bases lay between the germline ends. The CDR3 is 15 amino acids. Germline CDR1 and CDR2: KGHSH and LQKENI. CDR3 sequence reads: CASSPPAGTGETQYF. CDR3 bases: TGTGCCAGCTCACCACCGGCTGGGACTGGGGAGACCCAGTACTTC. The entire variable domain, with the rest obtained from reference TRBV18 and TRBJ2-5, is as follows: NAGVMQNPRHLVRRRGQEARLRCSPMKGHSHVYWYRQLPEEGLKFMVYLQKENIIDESGMPKERFSAEFPKEGPSILRIQQVVRGDSAAYFCASSPPAGTGETQYFGPGTRLLVL.

This chain uses TRBV7-9 with TRBJ2-2; TRBD2 agrees at 11 bases. This CDR3 is 15 amino acids long. Per the germline V gene, CDR1 is SEHNR and CDR2 is FQNEAQ (reference sequence). V shed 2 bases, J shed 7 bases, and the junction held 3 bases outside the gene matches. As DNA, the CDR3 is TGTGCCAGCAGCTTACTAGCGGGAGGAAGCGGGGAGCTGTTTTTT. As protein: CASSLLAGGSGELFF.

This clonotype was counted at least ten times. V gene TRBV12-3 or TRBV12-4 combines with J gene TRBJ2-3, with D tentatively TRBD2 (6 bases). The CDR3 is made up of 14 amino acids. V lost 6 bases and J 6 bases, leaving 16 bases between the germline ends. Written as DNA, the CDR3 is TGTGCCAGCAGCCCGACTAGTGCATTCGATACGCAGTATTTT. It codes for CASSPTSAFDTQYF.

This clonotype was seen many times. The chain has TRBV3-1 and TRBJ2-3; the D gene is possibly TRBD2 (6 bases). V lost 2 bases to trimming and J lost 12 bases, with 12 bases between them. This CDR3 region has 12 residues. The germline V gene has CDR1 LGHDT and CDR2 YNNKEL (reference sequence). The CDR3 DNA is TGTGCCAGCAGCCAAAAGACCGGGACTCAGTATTTT. It yields the protein CASSQKTGTQYF.

This clonotype was recorded many times. V is TRBV12-3 or TRBV12-4 and J is TRBJ2-1; the match to TRBD2 covers 14 bases. The CDR3 has 16 residues. Trimming cost V 6 bases and J 10 bases; bases outside gene matches: 11. In DNA, the CDR3 is TGTGCCAGCAGACCCCCCGGACTAGCGGGGGGCGGGGAGCAGTTCTTC. It encodes CASRPPGLAGGGEQFF.

This clonotype showed up just a few times. The gene calls are TRBV28 and TRBJ1-5; D unresolved. CDR3 length: 13 amino acids. V shed 3 bases and J shed 4 bases, with 7 bases lying between them. CDR1 MDHEN and CDR2 SYDVKM come from the germline V gene. CDR3 nucleotide sequence: TGTGCCAGCAGTTTTTTAAGGAATCAGCCCCAGCATTTT. Translating it yields CASSFLRNQPQHF.

Here the CDR3 reads CASRQGLMNTEAFF. The CDR3 DNA reads as TGTGCCAGCAGACAGGGCCTCATGAACACTGAAGCTTTCTTT. V gene TRBV27 combines with J gene TRBJ1-1; possible D gene TRBD1, 6 bases. This CDR3 has 14 amino acids. V dropped 6 bases and J dropped 0 bases, with 11 bases sitting between them. Germline loops: CDR1 MNHEY, CDR2 SMNVEV (reference sequence).

This rearrangement joins TRBV6-4 to TRBJ1-6; 8 bases fit TRBD1. The CDR3 is 18 residues long. Germline CDR1 is MRHNA and CDR2 is SNTAGT. After removal of 4 bases from V and 7 bases from J, the junction contained 15 bases not matched to a gene. The CDR3 coding sequence is TGTGCCAGCAGTGTATTCGGGACAGGAAACTTTTGGAATTCACCCCTCCACTTT. This gives the protein CASSVFGTGNFWNSPLHF.

Ten or more counts support this clonotype. The chain joins TRBV12-3 or TRBV12-4 to TRBJ1-4, with TRBD1 matching 8 bases. V shed 6 bases and J 5 bases; nucleotides not matched to a gene: 14. There are 17 residues in the CDR3. The CDR3 sequence is CASSPRDRTYRNEKLFF. The DNA for the CDR3 is TGTGCCAGCAGCCCCAGGGACAGGACTTATCGAAATGAAAAACTGTTTTTT.